The 20 T cell receptor beta chains below come from one sample, sequenced in a study of blood T cell repertoires in COVID-19. Data came from immunoSEQ multiplex PCR; TCRdb stores just in-frame clones and leaves some out. This table holds roughly 300,000 clones, 86% found once. Sequencing was performed on peripheral blood. All receptors derive from a woman aged 50 to 65 with acute or convalescent COVID-19.

This clone was counted between two and nine times. The chain is built from TRBV3-1 (or the pseudogene TRBV3-2) and TRBJ1-2; 10 bases match TRBD1. After removal of 0 bases from V and 6 bases from J, the junction contained 4 bases not matched to a gene. This CDR3 has 15 amino acids. Per germline, CDR1 LGHDT and CDR2 YNNKEL (reference sequence). CDR3 sequence: CASSQEWTGGHGYTF. The CDR3, as DNA: TGTGCCAGCAGCCAAGAGTGGACAGGGGGACATGGCTACACCTTC.

The genes are TRBV7-6 and TRBJ2-7; D possibly corresponds to TRBD2 (6 bases). The CDR3 runs to 14 residues. From germline, CDR1 is SGHVS and CDR2 FNYEAQ. V lost 2 bases and J 3 bases, leaving 11 bases between the germline ends. The CDR3 loop is CASSLTRLDYEQYF. The CDR3 DNA reads as TGTGCCAGCAGCTTAACGAGACTAGACTACGAGCAGTACTTC.

This clone has only one observation. CDR3 DNA sequence: TGCGCCAGCAGCTTGGGACGAGGGGGGAACACCGGGGAGCTGTTTTTT. Its protein product is CASSLGRGGNTGELFF. The rearrangement links TRBV5-1 to TRBJ2-2, with TRBD1 as a possible D gene (6 bases). There are 16 residues in the CDR3. Germline-derived CDR1 and CDR2 are SGHRS and YFSETQ. V gave up 0 bases and J gave up 1 base, with 10 bases separating them.

Details on this clone: This CDR3 is also generated by other DNA sequences in the sample. This chain uses TRBV5-1 with TRBJ2-2, with 8 bases fitting TRBD2. The V gene end was trimmed by 5 bases and the J gene end by 0 bases; junction bases not matched to a gene: 3. The CDR3 loop spans 15 amino acids. Germline values: CDR1 SGHRS, CDR2 YFSETQ. The CDR3 nucleotides are TGCGCCAGCAGTCTAGCGGGTACGAACACCGGGGAGCTGTTTTTT. Encoded protein: CASSLAGTNTGELFF.

The sample holds a few counts of this clone. CDR3: CASSRGTRFNEQFF. The DNA of the CDR3 is TGTGCCAGCAGCCGTGGAACTAGATTTAATGAGCAGTTCTTC. This rearrangement joins TRBV3-1 (or the pseudogene TRBV3-2) to TRBJ2-1; TRBD2 is a possible D gene (5 bases). The CDR3 is made up of 14 amino acids. The ends were cut back, 4 bases at V and 7 bases at J, with 14 bases in the middle. Germline values: CDR1 LGHDT, CDR2 YNNKEL (reference sequence).

The J gene is TRBJ1-1, the V gene TRBV5-1; D gene uncertain. V was clipped by 0 bases and J by 2 bases, with 11 bases between them. The CDR3 is 15 amino acids. Looked up from germline, CDR1 is SGHRS and CDR2 is YFSETQ. This CDR3 reads CASSLGGGGNTEAFF. DNA of the CDR3: TGCGCCAGCAGCTTGGGAGGAGGTGGCAACACTGAAGCTTTCTTT.

The gene calls are TRBV7-9 and TRBJ1-2; D gene ambiguous. The germline V gene encodes CDR1 SEHNR and CDR2 FQNEAQ (reference sequence). The CDR3 runs to 16 residues. Trimming took off 0 bases at V and 2 bases at J, with 13 bases between the two ends. The CDR3 region is CASSLALGRSNYGYTF. For the CDR3, the DNA is TGTGCCAGCAGCTTAGCGCTGGGGAGGTCGAACTATGGCTACACCTTC.

The gene calls are TRBV7-2 and TRBJ2-7, with TRBD1 matching over 9 bases. CDR1 is SGHTA and CDR2 is FQGNSA in the germline V gene. The CDR3 is made up of 14 amino acids. After removal of 4 bases from V and 4 bases from J, the junction contained 5 bases not matched to a gene. The CDR3 spells CASSSKQGAYEQYF. The CDR3 nucleotides are TGTGCCAGCAGCTCTAAACAGGGGGCTTACGAGCAGTACTTC.

The chain employs TRBV28 and TRBJ2-5; D remains unclear. The CDR3 loop spans 14 amino acids. Germline V gene data show CDR1 as MDHEN and CDR2 as SYDVKM. The V and J ends lost 3 bases and 1 base respectively, with 9 bases between them. In DNA, the CDR3 is TGTGCCAGCAGTTTCATCACAGTCCAAGAGACCCAGTACTTC. Translating it yields CASSFITVQETQYF.

This chain links TRBV20-1 with TRBJ1-2, with 7 bases identical to TRBD1. V lost 3 bases to trimming and J lost 8 bases; unmatched junction nucleotides: 12. The germline V gene has CDR1 DFQATT and CDR2 SNEGSKA (reference sequence). The length of the CDR3 is 14 residues. The CDR3 DNA reads TGCAGTGCTAGTGGGCAGGGGGGCGGAGGCGGCTACACCTTC. This codes for CSASGQGGGGGYTF.

The chain has TRBV5-6 and TRBJ2-1; 12 positions match TRBD2. V shed 3 bases, J shed 4 bases, and the junction held 11 bases outside the gene matches. Germline V CDR1 and CDR2: SGHDT, YYEEEE. The CDR3 spans 18 residues. CDR3 nucleotide sequence: TGTGCCAGCAGCTGGAGGCTAGCGGGAGGGCCGGGGTACAATGAGCAGTTCTTC. Protein: CASSWRLAGGPGYNEQFF. Using reference TRBV5-6 and TRBJ2-1 for the parts outside the CDR3, the full variable domain is DAGVTQSPTHLIKTRGQQVTLRCSPKSGHDTVSWYQQALGQGPQFIFQYYEEEERQRGNFPDRFSGHQFPNYSSELNVNALLLGDSALYLCASSWRLAGGPGYNEQFFGPGTRLTVL.

The V and J genes are TRBV28 and TRBJ1-1, with TRBD1 identical over 8 bases. Per the germline V gene, CDR1 is MDHEN and CDR2 is SYDVKM. The CDR3 is 13 residues long. V dropped 6 bases and J dropped 3; count of bases not matched to a gene: 3. CDR3 sequence (DNA): TGTGCCAGCAGATCGGACAGGGACACTGAAGCTTTCTTT. This translates into CASRSDRDTEAFF.

The rearrangement links TRBV28 to TRBJ2-7; weak D call: TRBD1 (6 bases). This CDR3 is 14 amino acids long. V shed 5 bases and J shed 3 bases, with 14 bases lying between them. CDR1 and CDR2 (germline): MDHEN, SYDVKM. CDR3 sequence reads: CASSPGTLLYEQYF. The CDR3 DNA reads as TGTGCCAGCAGTCCGGGGACACTTCTCTACGAGCAGTACTTC.

The chain uses TRBV7-3 and TRBJ2-1; 11 bases match TRBD2. Germline V CDR1 and CDR2: SGHTA, FQGTGA. Trimming cost V 5 bases and J 4 bases; bases outside gene matches: 7. The CDR3 loop spans 16 amino acids. In DNA form, the CDR3 reads TGTGCCAGCAGCAAAACGGGACTAGCGGCTTACAATGAGCAGTTCTTC. It is translated as CASSKTGLAAYNEQFF.

This chain joins TRBV30 and TRBJ1-2; D possibly corresponds to TRBD1 (6 bases). CDR1 is GTSNPN, CDR2 SVGIG, per germline (reference sequence). The CDR3 length is 15 residues. V lost 3 bases, J lost 3 bases, and 17 bases lay in between. CDR3 residues: CAWRDRVMRDYGYTF. The CDR3 nucleotides read TGTGCCTGGAGGGACAGAGTAATGCGTGACTATGGCTACACCTTC. The entire variable domain, with the rest obtained from reference TRBV30 and TRBJ1-2, is as follows: SQTIHQWPATLVQPVGSPLSLECTVEGTSNPNLYWYRQAAGRGLQLLFYSVGIGQISSEVPQNLSASRPQDRQFILSSKKLLLSDSGFYLCAWRDRVMRDYGYTFGSGTRLTVV.

V and J are TRBV7-8 and TRBJ2-1, with 13 bases aligning to TRBD2. Per the germline V gene, CDR1 is SGHVS and CDR2 is FQNEAQ. The junction had 9 bases not matched to a gene; V was cut back by 5 bases and J by 8 bases. This CDR3 comprises 16 residues. CDR3 coding DNA: TGTGCCAGCAGCACCCGGGAGACTAGCGGGAGGCATGAGCAGTTCTTC. The encoded protein is CASSTRETSGRHEQFF.

The rearrangement joins TRBV7-3 to TRBJ2-7; D is possibly TRBD1 (6 bases). Germline-derived CDR1 and CDR2 are SGHTA and FQGTGA. The length of the CDR3 is 15 residues. V dropped 0 bases and J dropped 5 bases, with 14 bases sitting between them. CDR3 DNA sequence: TGTGCCAGCAGCTTAACGTTGGGGGCGTTGGACGAGCAGTACTTC. Amino acid sequence: CASSLTLGALDEQYF. The full variable domain, with the rest looked up from reference TRBV7-3 and TRBJ2-7, is GAGVSQTPSNKVTEKGKYVELRCDPISGHTALYWYRQSLGQGPEFLIYFQGTGAADDSGLPNDRFFAVRPEGSVSTLKIQRTERGDSAVYLCASSLTLGALDEQYFGPGTRLTVT.

V gene TRBV30 combines with J gene TRBJ1-6, with 7 bases lining up with TRBD1. Germline loops: CDR1 GTSNPN, CDR2 SVGIG (reference sequence). After removal of 0 bases from V and 9 bases from J, the junction contained 14 bases not matched to a gene. The length of the CDR3 is 17 residues. This chain's CDR3 is CAWSVFDRVWRSSPLHF. The CDR3 DNA reads TGTGCCTGGAGTGTGTTCGACAGGGTCTGGCGGAGTTCACCCCTCCACTTT.

The chain links TRBV3-1 (or the pseudogene TRBV3-2) to TRBJ2-2, with D possibly TRBD1 on 6 matching bases. The germline gives CDR1 LGHDT, CDR2 YNNKEL (reference sequence). V was trimmed by 4 bases and J by 1 base, leaving 10 bases between them. This CDR3 spans 15 amino acids. CDR3 bases: TGTGCCAGCAGCCTGCAGGGGTTGAACACCGGGGAGCTGTTTTTT. Protein: CASSLQGLNTGELFF.

This clone was seen a single time. The rearrangement joins TRBV7-3 to TRBJ2-3; TRBD1 matches 8 bases. Germline lookup yields CDR1 SGHTA and CDR2 FQGTGA. The CDR3 totals 14 residues. Losses at the gene ends were 8 bases for V and 0 bases for J; bases not matched to a gene: 4. In DNA form, the CDR3 reads TGTGCCAGCGGACAGGGCCCTAGCACAGATACGCAGTATTTT. Protein sequence: CASGQGPSTDTQYF.